The rows below give T cell receptor beta chains drawn from one sample of a study of tumor and adjacent non-tumor tissue in lung cancer. TCRdb called the multiplex PCR reads again in MiXCR, with one record for every CDR3 protein. The data hold some 77,000 distinct CDR3 sequences, with under 70% observed a single time. Sequencing used lung tumor tissue. These receptor sequences come from a woman in her seventies with non-small cell lung cancer. The CDR3 runs from the conserved cysteine through the conserved F or W.

len,j_gene,v_gene,CDR3aa
15,TRBJ2-1,TRBV29-1,CSAVLGTSGLLEQFF
14,TRBJ2-7,TRBV12-3/TRBV12-4,CASSSRDRGHKQYF
16,TRBJ2-1,TRBV4-1,CASSQGSAEGYNEQFF
17,TRBJ1-2,TRBV6-6,CANSYSVGTRGGNGYTF
14,TRBJ2-1,TRBV29-1,CSALSRGRNNEQFF
14,TRBJ2-7,TRBV19,CASSISAGTYEQYF
14,TRBJ2-1,TRBV29-1,CNVYGTSEGNEQFF
11,TRBJ2-3,TRBV29-1,CCVIETDTQCF
14,TRBJ1-2,TRBV5-4,CASTGGVLFRGYTF
13,TRBJ2-3,TRBV6-5,CTSGTLGADTQYF
14,TRBJ2-1,TRBV7-9,CPSSLVLLADEQFF
14,TRBJ2-1,TRBV11-2,CASSWTSGNNEQFF
15,TRBJ1-4,TRBV5-6,CASNSERGDDEKLFF
17,TRBJ2-1,TRBV4-2,CASSRWTNEGGDNEQFF
15,TRBJ2-1,TRBV11-1,CAISSRLADYNERFF
15,TRBJ2-1,TRBV5-1,CASSQSTSGIGEQFF
14,TRBJ1-5,TRBV2,CASDADGGNQPQHF
13,TRBJ2-7,TRBV6-1,CASSESLTYEQYF
16,TRBJ1-5,TRBV16,CASSQVLWGTSQPQHF
13,TRBJ2-1,TRBV6-5,CASSYSNTGGQFF
14,TRBJ1-4,TRBV29-1,CSVHGVRVNEKLFF
17,TRBJ2-7,TRBV5-5,CASSFNSRGTRSYEQYF
12,TRBJ2-1,TRBV12-3/TRBV12-4,CASSPLSGAQFF
14,TRBJ1-1,TRBV12-3/TRBV12-4,CASTCNAVGTEAFF
14,TRBJ1-1,TRBV5-1,CASSLDQGGDEAFF
14,TRBJ2-1,TRBV6-2/TRBV6-3,CASSRLAGLNEQFF
16,TRBJ2-1,TRBV11-1,CTRSLAVAGLYIEQFF
13,TRBJ1-2,TRBV7-9,CASSLVSAYGYTF
16,TRBJ2-3,TRBV5-1,CASSYVTQGGTDTQYF
15,TRBJ2-5,TRBV29-1,CSARGTEEYQETQYF
17,TRBJ2-2,TRBV28,CASSRDRDTLVTGELFF
13,TRBJ1-1,TRBV19,CASSMGEYTEAFF
16,TRBJ2-1,TRBV14,CASSQDWGSSYNEQFF
16,TRBJ2-7,TRBV6-2/TRBV6-3,CVSRCGWGQVSYEQYF
16,TRBJ2-2,TRBV5-1,CASSVLSSGRAGELFF
12,TRBJ2-3,TRBV29-1,CSVRQGGDTQYF
16,TRBJ2-3,TRBV5-4,CAISSQCRDLTDTQYF
17,TRBJ1-1,TRBV30,CAWSSNGVPLLKTEAFF
14,TRBJ2-2,TRBV5-1,CASSLDVSGGELFF
16,TRBJ1-5,TRBV4-1,CASSQGLGEGNQPQHF
15,TRBJ2-7,TRBV11-2,CASSLDPSRSVEQYF
15,TRBJ2-5,TRBV20-1,CSDRGSGGRQETQYF
11,TRBJ1-2,TRBV29-1,CNVVRGYGYAF